These 15 T cell receptor beta chains were all obtained from the same sample, sequenced in a study of blood T cells in healthy people across ages. A J-beta primer mix and a sample-barcoded 5' primer were used in a second PCR of about 6 to 12 cycles. TCRdb fed the 5' RACE reads into MiXCR, producing one record per CDR3 protein. Of more than 450,000 distinct CDR3 sequences listed, about 26% are singletons. These sequences were also reported in another study, on T cells of mothers and their children.

The specimen was blood. These receptors came from a boy aged 2 to 10 in good health.

This clonotype was seen more than once but under ten times. The chain has TRBV9 and TRBJ2-5, with TRBD1 as a possible D gene (5 bases). The better agreement between TRBJ2-7 and the DNA end casts doubt on the J call. Looked up from germline, CDR1 is SGDLS and CDR2 is YYNGEE. The CDR3 consists of 15 residues. The CDR3 bases are TGTGCCAGCAGCGTAGGTCAGGGCCCCAACTACGAGCAGTACTTC. It is translated as CASSVGQGPNYEQYF.

The count of this clonotype is one. The chain couples TRBV12-3 or TRBV12-4 to TRBJ2-7, with a weak D call TRBD2 (6 bases). V lost 3 bases, J lost 4 bases, and 16 bases lay in between. CDR3 size: 15 residues. CDR3 sequence: CASSLRSWEAYEQYF. The CDR3 DNA reads TGTGCCAGCAGTTTGCGGAGCTGGGAGGCTTACGAGCAGTACTTC.

The chain recombines TRBV7-9 with TRBJ1-2; D is unclear. The CDR3 has 13 amino acids. Germline values: CDR1 SEHNR, CDR2 FQNEAQ (reference sequence). Trimming removed 3 bases at V and 7 bases at J, with 12 bases between. The CDR3, as DNA: TGTGCCAGCAGCTTTCGCGACCGGGGTGGCTACACCTTC. Its protein product is CASSFRDRGGYTF.

This clonotype was seen a few times. The chain employs TRBV7-9 and TRBJ1-1; perhaps TRBD1 as D (6 bases). This CDR3 is built from 14 residues. Per the germline V gene, CDR1 is SEHNR and CDR2 is FQNEAQ (reference sequence). V was cut by 4 bases and J by 3 bases, with 12 bases left in between. CDR3 bases: TGTGCCAGCAGCTCACCCGGGGGCTACACTGAAGCTTTCTTT. Encoded protein: CASSSPGGYTEAFF.

This clonotype was picked up a small number of times. The chain combines TRBV27 with TRBJ2-6, with TRBD2 as a possible D gene (6 bases). Germline V gene data show CDR1 as MNHEY and CDR2 as SMNVEV (reference sequence). Deletions cut 2 bases from V and 0 bases from J, with 11 bases between. The CDR3 loop spans 17 amino acids. CDR3 loop: CASSLGDFPSGANVLTF. The CDR3 DNA reads as TGTGCCAGCAGTTTAGGGGACTTCCCCTCTGGGGCCAACGTCCTGACTTTC.

This rearrangement joins TRBV11-2 to TRBJ1-1; 7 positions agree with TRBD1. This CDR3 contains 15 residues. Germline V gives CDR1 SGHAT, CDR2 FQNNGV. After removal of 4 bases from V and 11 bases from J, the junction contained 16 bases not matched to a gene. The CDR3 is CASSSHDREVGRAFF. The CDR3 region has the DNA TGTGCCAGCAGCTCCCACGACAGGGAGGTTGGTAGGGCTTTCTTT.

This chain connects TRBV29-1 to TRBJ2-7; D gene unclear. The CDR3 is made up of 13 amino acids. Germline CDR1 is SQVTM and CDR2 is ANQGSEA. The V and J ends lost 4 bases and 2 bases respectively, with 12 bases between them. CDR3 sequence reads: CSVVSPRTYEQYF. The CDR3 nucleotides read TGCAGCGTTGTGAGTCCCCGGACCTACGAGCAGTACTTC.

The V and J genes are TRBV2 and TRBJ1-5, with 8 positions matching TRBD1. This CDR3 comprises 17 residues. The junction had 11 bases not matched to a gene; V was cut back by 4 bases and J by 3 bases. CDR1 and CDR2 from the germline V gene are SNHLY and FYNNEI. Written as DNA, the CDR3 is TGTGCCAGCAGTGGGGTGCAGGGGGCGATCCCCAATCAGCCCCAGCATTTT. It specifies CASSGVQGAIPNQPQHF.

This clonotype was detected only a few times. The rearrangement links TRBV7-9 to TRBJ2-7; perhaps TRBD1 as D (5 bases). Germline V gene data show CDR1 as SEHNR and CDR2 as FQNEAQ (reference sequence). V was pared by 4 bases and J by 5 bases, with 21 bases between. The CDR3 covers 16 residues. DNA for the CDR3: TGTGCCAGCAGCTACCTCTTCCAGGGCCCTCGGGACGAGCAGTACTTC. Its protein is CASSYLFQGPRDEQYF.

This clonotype turned up a few times. The chain combines TRBV6-5 with TRBJ2-7; TRBD2 agrees at 13 bases. Germline loops: CDR1 MNHEY, CDR2 SVGAGI. After removal of 6 bases from V and 10 bases from J, the junction contained 9 bases not matched to a gene. The CDR3 extends over 14 amino acids. The CDR3: CASRQPGLAGSQYF. CDR3 DNA: TGTGCCAGCAGACAACCGGGACTAGCGGGATCCCAGTACTTC.

The chain employs TRBV11-3 and TRBJ2-5; D not certain. Trimming pared 2 bases from V and 7 bases from J, leaving 20 bases between. The CDR3 has 16 amino acids. CDR1 and CDR2 from the germline V gene are SGHNT and YENEEA. CDR3 in amino acids: CASSLLRSIVLGTQYF. In DNA form, the CDR3 reads TGTGCCAGCAGCTTATTACGATCGATCGTATTGGGGACCCAGTACTTC.

The gene calls are TRBV5-1 and TRBJ2-3; D gene uncertain. The germline V gene encodes CDR1 SGHRS and CDR2 YFSETQ. CDR3 length: 15 amino acids. V lost 0 bases and J lost 2, with 10 bases in between. The DNA of the CDR3 is TGCGCCAGCAGCTTGGACGGTTTAATCACAGATACGCAGTATTTT. Translated, it gives CASSLDGLITDTQYF. Supplemented by reference TRBV5-1 and TRBJ2-3, the full variable domain reads KAGVTQTPRYLIKTRGQQVTLSCSPISGHRSVSWYQQTPGQGLQFLFEYFSETQRNKGNFPGRFSGRQFSNSRSEMNVSTLELGDSALYLCASSLDGLITDTQYFGPGTRLTVL.

CDR3 DNA: TGCGCCAGCAGCTTAAGGATTGGGGGGGCCTACGAGACCCAGTACTTC. Amino acids: CASSLRIGGAYETQYF. This rearrangement joins TRBV5-1 to TRBJ2-5; D perhaps matches TRBD2 (7 bases). CDR1 and CDR2 (germline): SGHRS, YFSETQ. Deletions cut 2 bases from V and 5 bases from J, with 19 bases between. There are 16 residues in the CDR3.

This clonotype was detected a few times. V usage is TRBV28 and J usage is TRBJ2-4; 8 bases are shared with TRBD1. The CDR3 runs to 14 residues. V lost 3 bases to trimming and J lost 6 bases; unmatched junction nucleotides: 4. Germline assignment: CDR1 MDHEN and CDR2 SYDVKM. The CDR3 DNA is TGTGCCAGCAGTTTTACGACAGGGGTAAACATTCAGTACTTC. Translating it yields CASSFTTGVNIQYF. The whole variable domain, filled in from reference TRBV28 and TRBJ2-4, reads DVKVTQSSRYLVKRTGEKVFLECVQDMDHENMFWYRQDPGLGLRLIYFSYDVKMKEKGDIPEGYSVSREKKERFSLILESASTNQTSMYLCASSFTTGVNIQYFGAGTRLSVL.

On this clonotype: Because the CDR3's place on the DNA is in doubt, the DNA is left out and the CDR3 is given as listed by TCRdb. The chain carries TRBV27 and TRBJ2-5; the D call in the table, TRBD1, was not verified against the DNA. The germline V gene encodes CDR1 MNHEY and CDR2 SMNVEV (reference sequence). The CDR3 totals 12 residues, both ends included. The chain's CDR3 is CASSFGAGTQYF.